A selection of T cell receptor beta chains follows, all from one sample in a study of OX40 agonist ivuxolimab in advanced cancers. Profiled with immunoSEQ multiplex PCR; TCRdb holds only in-frame clones, not every one. The repertoire consists of about 9,800 clones, with more than 70% occurring once and the leading ten covering roughly 13%. The sample in question was CD4+ or CD8+ T cells sorted from blood, obtained in a trial of the OX40 agonist ivuxolimab. The receptor set was obtained from an adult with an advanced solid tumor such as melanoma, head and neck, liver or kidney cancer. The conserved cysteine and the conserved F or W are not part of the CDR3 here. D genes are given only for firm matches. Size is omitted from some rows. Given values are once, few, many or a class for expanded clones.

size	V	D	J	CDR3
NA	TRBV29-1	NA	TRBJ2-7	SAGSAYEQY
few	TRBV21-1	NA	TRBJ1-1	ASSAPGQGNTEAF
few	TRBV19	TRBD2	TRBJ2-7	ASSGEREAQVGQY
NA	TRBV6-6	NA	TRBJ2-6	ASSYQEAGANVLT
NA	TRBV5-4	NA	TRBJ2-7	ASSGGQGSSYEQY
NA	TRBV7-2	NA	TRBJ2-7	ASSPGWSFYEQY
NA	TRBV19	NA	TRBJ2-5	ASSRQVLETQY
NA	TRBV5-1	NA	TRBJ1-5	ASSLAPDSNQPQH
NA	TRBV10-2	TRBD2	TRBJ2-1	ASSEGLVSYNEQF
NA	TRBV27	TRBD2	TRBJ2-1	ASSSLASGREQF
NA	TRBV18	NA	TRBJ2-7	ASSPRRTSYEQY
once	TRBV15	NA	TRBJ2-2	ATSRDRGRTGELF
NA	TRBV19	NA	TRBJ2-5	ASRNHFAGQQETQY
NA	TRBV7-9	NA	TRBJ2-7	ASTPLGGFGYEQY
NA	TRBV30	TRBD2	TRBJ2-1	AWSVKAAGDVNEQF
NA	TRBV5-4	TRBD1	TRBJ2-2	ASSLGTGSTGELF
NA	TRBV6-1	TRBD2	TRBJ2-5	ASLRTSGLQETQY
NA	TRBV6-5	NA	TRBJ1-3	ASSQGRNTIY
NA	TRBV4-2	NA	TRBJ2-1	ASSQAGAEQF
NA	TRBV7-9	NA	TRBJ2-1	ASSLGANEQF
NA	TRBV6-5	TRBD2	TRBJ2-1	ASSYESSGFNEQF
NA	TRBV6-6	NA	TRBJ2-6	ASRETGANVLT
NA	TRBV28	TRBD1	TRBJ1-2	ASSRPGTGIYGYT